These 8 T cell receptor beta chains were sequenced from one sample in a study of T cell responses to AZD1222 COVID-19 vaccine (dated by TCRdb to the early 2020s). The library relied on the immunoSEQ multiplex PCR assay. The source is immuneACCESS, and TCRdb retained only in-frame sequences with V and J called. Part of the clones is not carried over; for the studies checked, unresolved V genes explain less than half of this, and the remainder is unexplained. A total of 150,000 to 200,000 clones appear in this sample, around 88% of them only once. The leading ten clones occupy approximately 10% of the sample. Reading the label with the study, this specimen's time point is: about 28 days (+/-7) after the second vaccine dose. Sample: peripheral blood, taken 28 days after the second AZD1222 dose. These receptors all come from an adult who received the AZD1222 COVID-19 vaccine.

CDR3 amino acids: CASSSLGRGNTEAFF. In DNA form, the CDR3 reads TGTGCCAGCAGCTCCCTGGGGCGCGGGAACACTGAAGCTTTCTTT. The chain combines TRBV6-5 with TRBJ1-1; a weak D match, TRBD1 (5 bases). The V gene lost 6 bases and the J gene lost 1 base, with 15 bases spanning the gap. CDR1 and CDR2 from the germline V gene are MNHEY and SVGAGI. This CDR3 has 15 amino acids.

The chain is built from TRBV5-1 and TRBJ2-7; D uncertain. Germline CDR1 SGHRS, CDR2 YFSETQ. This CDR3 spans 13 amino acids. Trimming removed 7 bases from V and 2 bases from J, with 13 bases in between. The CDR3 coding sequence is TGCGCCAGCGGAAACACCGGAACCTACGAGCAGTACTTC. Residues: CASGNTGTYEQYF.

This clone has a handful of counts. The gene calls are TRBV28 and TRBJ1-4; 9 nucleotides align to TRBD1. Unmatched junction bases numbered 7, after V lost 3 bases and J lost 8 bases. The CDR3 runs to 15 residues. The germline CDR1 and CDR2 sequences are MDHEN and SYDVKM. In nucleotides, the CDR3 is TGTGCCAGCAGTTTTCCCACAGGGGGCGACGAAAAACTGTTTTTT. It encodes CASSFPTGGDEKLFF.

This clone was seen a single time. V is TRBV30 and J is TRBJ1-1; D gene ambiguous. The V end lost 0 bases, the J end lost 2 bases, and 13 bases lay between the germline ends. The CDR3 has 15 residues. CDR1 and CDR2 from the germline V gene are GTSNPN and SVGIG (reference sequence). CDR3 bases: TGTGCCTGGAGTGTACGCTCAGCGGAAAACACTGAAGCTTTCTTT. The encoded protein is CAWSVRSAENTEAFF.

This clone was counted between two and nine times. This specimen includes other DNA sequences encoding the same CDR3. V usage is TRBV6-1 and J usage is TRBJ1-2; D call uncertain. CDR1 is MNHNS, CDR2 SASEGT, per germline. Trimming stripped 1 base from V and 0 bases from J, with 6 bases between. CDR3 size: 14 residues. CDR3 DNA sequence: TGTGCCAGCAGTGAAGGGGCAGCTAACTATGGCTACACCTTC. Amino acid sequence: CASSEGAANYGYTF.

V is TRBV4-2 and J is TRBJ1-3; D not certain. This CDR3 is built from 13 residues. Per germline, CDR1 LGHNA and CDR2 YNFKEQ. The V end lost 4 bases, the J end lost 0 bases, and 4 bases lay between the germline ends. This CDR3 is CASSPSSGNTIYF. Written as DNA, the CDR3 is TGTGCCAGCAGCCCGAGCTCTGGAAACACCATATATTTT.

This sequence joins TRBV2 and TRBJ1-4, with 8 bases aligning to TRBD1. V lost 5 bases, J lost 7 bases, and 3 bases stayed unmatched. This CDR3 contains 13 residues. Germline loops: CDR1 SNHLY, CDR2 FYNNEI. CDR3 nucleotide sequence: TGTGCCAGCAGTCCGGACAGGGTTGAAAAACTGTTTTTT. Amino acid sequence: CASSPDRVEKLFF.

The V call is TRBV5-1, the J call TRBJ1-1, with D perhaps matching TRBD1 (6 bases). The CDR3 extends over 16 amino acids. Germline CDR1 reads SGHRS; CDR2 reads YFSETQ. Trimming pared 4 bases from V and 2 bases from J, leaving 18 bases between. The CDR3 region has the DNA TGCGCCAGCAGCCCCAGGGCGGGACACCAAAACACTGAAGCTTTCTTT. It yields the protein CASSPRAGHQNTEAFF.